The entry below describes one T cell receptor (beta chain). Its specificity is not known. TCRdb fed the RACE reads into MiXCR, producing one record per CDR3 protein. The sample has roughly 180,000 distinct CDR3 sequences, more than 20% seen once. The data stem from a study of human T cells and chemical hapten exposure. Study context: There were weekly diphenylcyclopropenone doses to the scalp for patients throughout the approximately 25-week study.

Study-level findings and limits: Healthy people's immune response may differ from that of the donors, who had alopecia.

Regarding time point: patch test 1, 2 weeks after DPC sensitization. Noted treatment: therapeutic diphenylcyclopropenone sensitization with weekly scalp DPC. Blood was collected ahead of every patch test applied. Donors were 18 to 70-year-old alopecia patients suitable for DPC. The V and J ends lost 3 bases and 0 bases respectively, with 6 bases between them. This CDR3 spans 13 amino acids. Germline V gives CDR1 DFQATT, CDR2 SNEGSKA (reference sequence). This material consisted of whole blood, taken in connection with sensitization to the hapten diphenylcyclopropenone (DPC). This sequence originates from a woman between 50 and 59 years old with alopecia areata. Some clones in this sample may be carry-over from other donors' samples. J is TRBJ2-4 and V is TRBV20-1; D unresolved. The CDR3 loop reads CSARLGAKNIQYF. For the CDR3, the DNA is TGCAGTGCTAGGCTTGGAGCCAAAAACATTCAGTACTTC.